This is a list of T cell receptor beta chains from one sample in a study of blood T cells in healthy people across ages. Via MiXCR, TCRdb re-called the 5' RACE reads, giving one row per CDR3 protein. Of hundreds of thousands of distinct CDR3 sequences listed, about 54% are singletons. Sequencing was done on a sample of blood. Every receptor here comes from a man between 60 and 75 years old in good health. The CDR3 runs from the conserved cysteine through the conserved F or W. The D gene is left open where the match is weak. Clone size is not always given. Where it is, it says once, few, many or a class for expanded clones.

d_gene,len,v_gene,j_gene,abundance,CDR3aa,CDR3nt
TRBD2,16,TRBV7-6,TRBJ2-1,.,CASSSEAGGNYNEQFF,TGTGCCAGCAGCTCCGAAGCGGGGGGTAACTACAATGAGCAGTTCTTC
.,15,TRBV4-1,TRBJ2-2,.,CASSQGSANTGELFF,TGCGCCAGCAGCCAAGGCTCAGCGAACACCGGGGAGCTGTTTTTT
TRBD2,18,TRBV9,TRBJ2-1,.,CASSVGRAGATFYNEQFF,TGTGCCAGCAGCGTAGGGCGAGCGGGGGCCACCTTTTACAATGAGCAGTTCTTC
TRBD1,15,TRBV15,TRBJ1-2,.,CATSSSGTAYYGYTF,TGTGCCACCAGCAGTTCCGGGACAGCCTACTATGGCTACACCTTC
.,12,TRBV9,TRBJ2-2,few,CASSGRAGELFF,TGTGCCAGCAGCGGACGCGCCGGGGAGCTGTTTTTT
TRBD1,12,TRBV6-2/TRBV6-3,TRBJ2-3,.,CASTLTGGTQYF,TGTGCCAGCACCCTGACAGGGGGTACGCAGTATTTT
.,13,TRBV6-6,TRBJ2-7,once,CASRTPVGYEQYF,TGTGCCAGCAGAACGCCCGTTGGGTACGAGCAGTACTTC
TRBD1,15,TRBV28,TRBJ1-5,once,CASSQTGGDHQPQHF,TGTGCCAGCAGCCAGACAGGGGGCGATCATCAGCCCCAGCATTTT
TRBD2,14,TRBV12-3/TRBV12-4,TRBJ2-5,.,CASSVLAGQETQYF,TGTGCCAGCTCCGTACTAGCGGGTCAAGAGACCCAGTACTTC
.,14,TRBV2,TRBJ2-5,few,CASRWDQRQETQYF,TGTGCCAGCAGATGGGACCAGAGGCAAGAGACTCAGTACTTC
TRBD2,12,TRBV6-6,TRBJ2-3,.,CASRGVAGTQYF,TGTGCCAGCAGGGGGGTAGCGGGTACGCAGTATTTT
.,14,TRBV6-1,TRBJ1-1,.,CASSDRAPTTEAFF,TGTGCCAGCAGTGATAGGGCCCCGACGACTGAAGCTTTCTTT
TRBD1,13,TRBV29-1,TRBJ2-1,few,CSVMGQTRNEQFF,TGCAGCGTGATGGGACAGACACGGAATGAGCAGTTCTTC
TRBD1,17,TRBV4-1,TRBJ2-3,few,CASSQDRTGGTTDTQYF,TGCGCCAGCAGCCAAGATCGGACAGGGGGGACCACAGATACGCAGTATTTT
.,16,TRBV5-1,TRBJ1-1,.,CASSLAHPTVGTEAFF,TGCGCCAGCAGCTTGGCCCATCCGACGGTTGGCACTGAAGCTTTCTTT
.,16,TRBV5-1,TRBJ2-3,.,CASSLITGIEGDTQYF,TGCGCCAGCAGCTTAATTACCGGGATCGAGGGTGATACGCAGTATTTT
.,15,TRBV12-5,TRBJ2-3,.,CASGPTGGSTDTQYF,TGTGCTAGTGGCCCAACGGGGGGCTCGACGGATACGCAGTATTTT
.,14,TRBV2,TRBJ2-5,.,CASREGTLQETQYF,TGTGCCAGCAGGGAGGGGACACTCCAAGAGACCCAGTACTTC
.,13,TRBV14,TRBJ1-1,few,CASSQGTLTEAFF,TGTGCCAGCAGCCAAGGGACGTTAACTGAAGCTTTCTTT
.,17,TRBV6-1,TRBJ2-4,.,CASSEALQGGGSDIQYF,TGTGCCAGCAGTGAAGCGCTTCAAGGCGGGGGCTCGGACATTCAGTACTTC
TRBD2,14,TRBV29-1,TRBJ2-7,.,CSVGGTLPLSEQYF,TGCAGCGTGGGGGGGACCCTTCCCCTCTCCGAGCAGTACTTC
TRBD2,16,TRBV5-6,TRBJ2-1,.,CASIRGGALGHGEQFF,TGTGCCAGCATCCGCGGGGGGGCCTTGGGGCACGGGGAGCAGTTCTTC
.,14,TRBV20-1,TRBJ1-5,few,CSARAPTINQPQHF,TGCAGTGCTAGGGCCCCTACTATAAATCAGCCCCAGCATTTT
TRBD1,14,TRBV5-1,TRBJ2-7,.,CASSTGDRDYEQYF,TGCGCCAGCAGCACTGGGGACAGGGACTACGAGCAGTACTTC
.,13,TRBV20-1,TRBJ2-7,.,CSAREKGFGEQYF,TGCAGTGCTAGAGAAAAGGGATTTGGCGAGCAGTACTTC
.,14,TRBV20-1,TRBJ2-3,.,CSARQGWSTDTQYF,TGCAGTGCTAGACAGGGGTGGAGCACAGATACGCAGTATTTT
.,13,TRBV11-2,TRBJ2-3,.,CASSFVPLSQQYF,TGTGCCAGCAGCTTTGTCCCCCTGAGTCAGCAGTATTTT
.,13,TRBV20-1,TRBJ2-5,.,CSASAGFQETQYF,TGCAGTGCTAGTGCCGGGTTCCAAGAGACCCAGTACTTC
.,13,TRBV18,TRBJ2-5,many,CASSPAIVETQYF,TGTGCCAGCTCACCGGCGATCGTCGAGACCCAGTACTTC
.,13,TRBV6-6,TRBJ2-7,.,CASSIRGFSEQYF,TGTGCCAGCAGCATCCGGGGGTTTTCCGAGCAGTACTTC